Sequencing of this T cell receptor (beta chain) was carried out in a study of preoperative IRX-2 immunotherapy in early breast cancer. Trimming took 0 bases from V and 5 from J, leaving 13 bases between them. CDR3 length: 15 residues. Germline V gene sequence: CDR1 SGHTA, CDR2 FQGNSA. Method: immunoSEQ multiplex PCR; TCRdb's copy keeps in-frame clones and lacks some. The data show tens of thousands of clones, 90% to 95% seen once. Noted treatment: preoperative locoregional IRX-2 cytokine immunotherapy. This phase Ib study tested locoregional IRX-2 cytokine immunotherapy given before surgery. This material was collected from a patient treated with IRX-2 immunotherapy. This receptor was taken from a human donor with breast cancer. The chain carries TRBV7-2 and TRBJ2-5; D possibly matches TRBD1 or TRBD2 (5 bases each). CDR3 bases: TGTGCCAGCAGCTTAGCTTGGCAGGGAGAGGAGACCCAGTACTTC. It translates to CASSLAWQGEETQYF.